Included here is one TCR beta chain sequence, with context. Its antigen is currently not known. There are no base qualities to consult, and no much larger clone falls within one base. This sample is drawn from a study of blood T cell repertoires in COVID-19 (TCRdb year 2020). At the level of the whole study: Collaborator samples came from the United States, Italy and Spain and covered acute and convalescent phases of COVID-19. The material from the prospective study consisted of cDNA or gDNA derived from T cells, B-cell-depleted T cells, or PBMCs. Subjects who had been exposed to COVID-19, were actively infected with it, or had recovered from it provided the deeply sampled blood TCRbeta repertoires that made up the dataset. A freely available public database, intended as a resource for researchers studying the immune response to SARS-CoV-2, is where the repertoires were released. Samples came from the ongoing ImmuneRACE study (first 160 participants) plus 1,254 subjects from 6 global collaborators. Nearly every sample came with metadata listing a de-identified subject ID, COVID-19 status, age in years and sex. Where available, HLA class I and class II types were taken from metadata supplied by the sample provider and were not determined by assay-based typing. The investigation overall reported the following: The quantity of clinical and demographic metadata differed by source and by participant and was supplied without curation.

TCRbeta CDR3 regions were amplified from genomic DNA by means of the immunoSEQ Assay, a bias-controlled multiplex PCR. The published analysis was carried out like this. The number of nucleated cells in each sample was estimated from the amplification of reference gene primers within the assay. To quantify the absolute abundance of each unique TCRbeta CDR3 rearrangement, sequence reads were collapsed and filtered. For each sample, productive Simpson clonality was calculated as the square root of Simpson's diversity index over productive rearrangements. Imported from immuneACCESS, the table was reduced by TCRdb to in-frame sequences with V and J called. These copies leave out some clones; in studies compared against another copy, an unresolved V gene accounts for under half, and the cause of the remainder is not known. V, J and clone size are those of that table, while D and trimming were read from the DNA. This sample holds some 56,000 clones; 87% were observed only once. Approximately 6% of the sample lies in the top ten.

At one collaborating source in Seattle, patients were enrolled during active infection and were followed longitudinally through the course of disease. Collaborating institutions collected whole blood in K2EDTA tubes following their own protocols. For TCRbeta analysis, collaborators shipped samples in one of three forms: frozen whole blood, isolated PBMCs, or DNA extracted from either of those sample types. The sequencing sample was made of peripheral blood. The source is a woman in her sixties with COVID-19, enrolled during active disease.

The nucleotides are TGTGCCAGTAGTATAGTCAGGGGGCTGACAGATACGCAGTATTTT. The resulting protein is CASSIVRGLTDTQYF. The receptor chain draws on TRBV19 and TRBJ2-3; TRBD1 matches 8 bases in the middle. Trimming takes 1 base off V and 3 bases off J; junction bases not matched to a gene: 3. The CDR3 spans 15 residues, from the cysteine through the phenylalanine. The DNA shown is the 45-base CDR3, in frame from base 1. CDR1 is given as LNHDA and CDR2 as SQIVND, both from the germline V gene (reference sequence).